These 8 T cell receptor beta chains were sequenced from one sample in a study of Graves' ophthalmopathy and Graves' hyperthyroidism. RNA transcripts served as template for amplifying TCR beta CDR3 sequences. RT-PCR in the first round used HTBI primers; a second-round multiplex PCR followed. TCRdb re-called the multiplex PCR reads through MiXCR, storing one row per CDR3 protein. The table shows 620,000 or so distinct CDR3 sequences, with approximately 21% occurring only once. Material: peripheral blood. These receptors originate from a young woman with stable Graves' hyperthyroidism. Some clones in this sample may be carry-over from other donors' samples.

The table lists this clonotype with many counts. The CDR3 reads CASSLNRDDTEAFF. CDR3 nucleotides: TGTGCCAGCAGCTTAAACAGGGATGACACTGAAGCTTTCTTT. The genes are TRBV7-3 and TRBJ1-1, with D tentatively TRBD1 (6 bases). The CDR3 sequence is 14 residues long. The V gene's germline CDR1 is SGHTA and CDR2 FQGTGA. Trimming removed 1 base from V and 3 bases from J, with 9 bases in between.

This clonotype was detected ten times or more. The rearrangement uses TRBV6-1 and TRBJ2-7, with 10 bases that match TRBD1. Germline V lookup: CDR1 MNHNS, CDR2 SASEGT. J gave up 4 bases and V 6 bases, and 12 bases lay outside the gene matches. The CDR3 is made up of 16 amino acids. As DNA, the CDR3 is TGTGCCAGCAGCCCGGGACAGGGGACGTCGAGGTACGAGCAGTACTTC. It is translated as CASSPGQGTSRYEQYF.

This chain uses TRBV18 with TRBJ2-2; 10 nucleotides line up with TRBD2. The germline gives CDR1 KGHSH, CDR2 LQKENI. Losses at the gene ends were 4 bases for V and 4 bases for J; bases not matched to a gene: 15. The CDR3 sequence is 19 residues long. As DNA, the CDR3 is TGTGCCAGCTCACTGTCTCTAGCGGGAGTTGTTGAAGGCACCGGGGAGCTGTTTTTT. It codes for CASSLSLAGVVEGTGELFF.

This clonotype was seen only a few times. The rearrangement links TRBV2 to TRBJ2-5; perhaps TRBD2 as D (6 bases). Germline lookup yields CDR1 SNHLY and CDR2 FYNNEI. CDR3 length: 11 amino acids. The germline V and J ends were trimmed by 6 bases and 9 bases, with 11 bases remaining between them. The DNA of the CDR3 is TGTGCCAGCAGAGTCTGGGAGGCCCAGTACTTC. Its protein is CASRVWEAQYF.

The CDR3 sequence is CATSDLRGNEQYF. The CDR3, as DNA: TGTGCCACCAGTGATTTGCGGGGGAACGAGCAGTACTTC. This chain links TRBV24-1 with TRBJ2-7, with a possible D match to TRBD2 (6 bases). The V gene's germline CDR1 is KGHDR and CDR2 SFDVKD. The CDR3 is 13 amino acids. V gave up 0 bases and J gave up 5 bases, with 7 bases separating them.

This clonotype was counted only a few times. The V call is TRBV28, the J call TRBJ2-7; 11 bases line up with TRBD1. V shed 7 bases and J 3 bases; nucleotides not matched to a gene: 14. Germline V gene lookup returns CDR1 MDHEN and CDR2 SYDVKM. The CDR3 is 17 residues long. The CDR3, as DNA: TGTGCCAGCACCTTTCCGGGACAGGGGGGAGGGGGCTACGAGCAGTACTTC. Translated, it gives CASTFPGQGGGGYEQYF.

This clonotype was recorded a few times. This rearrangement joins TRBV11-1 to TRBJ1-1; weak D call: TRBD1 (6 bases). CDR1 is SGHAT and CDR2 is FQDESV in the germline V gene (reference sequence). The CDR3 has 16 amino acids. Trimming took 7 bases from V and 0 from J, leaving 18 bases between them. The CDR3 DNA reads TGTGCCAGCACCAAGACAGGCGCTGGCATGAACACTGAAGCTTTCTTT. This codes for CASTKTGAGMNTEAFF.

This clonotype was recorded at least ten times. This rearrangement joins TRBV11-2 to TRBJ2-5, with D possibly matching TRBD2 (6 bases). The CDR3 has 14 amino acids. V was clipped by 3 bases and J by 5 bases, with 13 bases between them. The V gene's germline CDR1 is SGHAT and CDR2 FQNNGV. The CDR3 region is CASSFEAGRETQYF. The CDR3, as DNA: TGTGCCAGCAGCTTTGAGGCGGGACGGGAGACCCAGTACTTC. Full variable domain (remainder filled in from reference TRBV11-2 and TRBJ2-5): EAGVAQSPRYKIIEKRQSVAFWCNPISGHATLYWYQQILGQGPKLLIQFQNNGVVDDSQLPKDRFSAERLKGVDSTLKIQPAKLEDSAVYLCASSFEAGRETQYFGPGTRLLVL.